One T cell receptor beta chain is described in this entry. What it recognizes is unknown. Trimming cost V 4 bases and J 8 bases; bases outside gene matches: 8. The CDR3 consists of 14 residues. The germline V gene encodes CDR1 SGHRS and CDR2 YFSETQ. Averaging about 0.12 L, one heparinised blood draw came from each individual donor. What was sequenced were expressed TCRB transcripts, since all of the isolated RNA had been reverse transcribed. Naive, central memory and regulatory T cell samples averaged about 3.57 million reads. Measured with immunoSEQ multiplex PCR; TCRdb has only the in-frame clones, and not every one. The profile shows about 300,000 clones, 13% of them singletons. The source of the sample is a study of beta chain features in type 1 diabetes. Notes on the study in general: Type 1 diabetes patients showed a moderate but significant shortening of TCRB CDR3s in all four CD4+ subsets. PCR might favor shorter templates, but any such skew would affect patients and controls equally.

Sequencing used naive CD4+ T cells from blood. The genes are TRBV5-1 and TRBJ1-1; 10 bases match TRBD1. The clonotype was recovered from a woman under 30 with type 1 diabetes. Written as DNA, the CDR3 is TGCGCCAGCAGCCCGGGACAGGGGTTTGAGGAAGCTTTCTTT. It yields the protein CASSPGQGFEEAFF.